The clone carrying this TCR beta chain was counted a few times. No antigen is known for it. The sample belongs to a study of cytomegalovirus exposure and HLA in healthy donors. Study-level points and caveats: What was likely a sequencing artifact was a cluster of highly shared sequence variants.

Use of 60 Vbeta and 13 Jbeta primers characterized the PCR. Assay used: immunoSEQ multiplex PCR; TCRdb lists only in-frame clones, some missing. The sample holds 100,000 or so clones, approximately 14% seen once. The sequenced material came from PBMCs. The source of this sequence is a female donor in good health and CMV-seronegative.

The CDR3 DNA reads TGTGCCAGCAGCCCCCGACTAGCGGGGGTATCGTCCTACAATGAGCAGTTCTTC. This sequence encodes CASSPRLAGVSSYNEQFF. The rearrangement uses TRBV7-9 and TRBJ2-1; 12 positions match TRBD2. Germline V gene data show CDR1 as SEHNR and CDR2 as FQNEAQ (reference sequence). This CDR3 has 18 amino acids. V shed 5 bases, J shed 1 base, and the junction held 9 bases outside the gene matches.